This TCR beta chain was observed in a study of cytomegalovirus exposure and HLA in healthy donors. Study findings and constraints: According to a later analysis, TCR clusters from the first cohort tended to co-occur in the 120 or so validation repertoires. A few chains linked to CMV were shown in vitro to be specific for CMV antigens. With high specificity and sensitivity, the classifier reportedly diagnosed cytomegalovirus status. Usually a TCR sequence was rare, but some public TCRs were found in many donors.

Sequenced by immunoSEQ multiplex PCR; TCRdb stores in-frame clones only, minus some. The table lists about 58,000 clones, about nine tenths of them singletons. This CDR3 has 15 amino acids. V lost 1 base and J lost 3; bases outside the gene matches: 3. Germline V CDR1 and CDR2: SGHVS, FNYEAQ. A remark on this clone: Its antigen is not identified.

The source material was PBMCs. The chain couples TRBV7-6 to TRBJ2-7; 10 bases align to TRBD1. This TCR was sampled from a man younger than 35 in good health and CMV-seronegative. The CDR3 region has the DNA TGTGCCAGCAGCTTAGTGACAGGGGGCGGCTACGAGCAGTACTTC. Its protein is CASSLVTGGGYEQYF.